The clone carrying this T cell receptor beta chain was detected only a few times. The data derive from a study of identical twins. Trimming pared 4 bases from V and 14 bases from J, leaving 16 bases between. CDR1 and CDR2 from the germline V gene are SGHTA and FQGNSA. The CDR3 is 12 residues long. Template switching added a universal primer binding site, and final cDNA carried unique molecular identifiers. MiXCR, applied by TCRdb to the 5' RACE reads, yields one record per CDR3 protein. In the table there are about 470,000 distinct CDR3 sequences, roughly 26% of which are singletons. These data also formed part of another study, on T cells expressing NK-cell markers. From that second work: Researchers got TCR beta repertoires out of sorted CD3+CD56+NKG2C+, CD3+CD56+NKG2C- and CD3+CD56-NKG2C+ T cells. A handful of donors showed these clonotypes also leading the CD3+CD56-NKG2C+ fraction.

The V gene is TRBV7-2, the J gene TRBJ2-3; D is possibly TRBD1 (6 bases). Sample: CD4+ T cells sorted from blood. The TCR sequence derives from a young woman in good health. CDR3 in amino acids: CASSSQGSPPYF. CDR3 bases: TGTGCCAGCAGCTCCCAGGGGTCTCCGCCGTATTTT. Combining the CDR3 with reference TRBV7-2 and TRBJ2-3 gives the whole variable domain GAGVSQSPSNKVTEKGKDVELRCDPISGHTALYWYRQSLGQGLEFLIYFQGNSAPDKSGLPSDRFSAERTGGSVSTLTIQRTQQEDSAVYLCASSSQGSPPYFGPGTRLTVL.